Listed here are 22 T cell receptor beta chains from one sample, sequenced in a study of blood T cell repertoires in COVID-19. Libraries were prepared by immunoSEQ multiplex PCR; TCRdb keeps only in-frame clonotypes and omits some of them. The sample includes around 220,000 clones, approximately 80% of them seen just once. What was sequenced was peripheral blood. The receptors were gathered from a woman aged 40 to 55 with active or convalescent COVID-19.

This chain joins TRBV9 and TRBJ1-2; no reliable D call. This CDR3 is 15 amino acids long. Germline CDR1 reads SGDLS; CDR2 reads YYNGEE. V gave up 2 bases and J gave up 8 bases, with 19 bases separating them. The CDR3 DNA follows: TGTGCCAGCAGCGTCTCCAGGAGGGTTCGGGAGGGCTACACCTTC. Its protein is CASSVSRRVREGYTF.

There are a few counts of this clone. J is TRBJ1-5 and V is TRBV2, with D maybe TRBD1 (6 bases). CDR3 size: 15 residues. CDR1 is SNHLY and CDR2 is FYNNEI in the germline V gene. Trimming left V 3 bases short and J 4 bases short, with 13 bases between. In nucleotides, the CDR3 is TGTGCCAGCAGTGACCTTCGGACAGCTAATCAGCCCCAGCATTTT. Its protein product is CASSDLRTANQPQHF.

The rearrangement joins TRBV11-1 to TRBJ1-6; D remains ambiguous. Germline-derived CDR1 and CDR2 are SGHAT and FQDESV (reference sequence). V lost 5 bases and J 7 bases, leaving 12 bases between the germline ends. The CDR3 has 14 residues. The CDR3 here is CASSPYATNSPLHF. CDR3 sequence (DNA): TGTGCCAGCAGCCCCTACGCTACGAATTCACCCCTCCACTTT.

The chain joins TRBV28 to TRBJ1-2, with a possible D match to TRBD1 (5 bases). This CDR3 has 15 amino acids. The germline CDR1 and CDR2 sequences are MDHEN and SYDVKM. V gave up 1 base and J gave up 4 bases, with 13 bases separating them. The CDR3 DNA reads TGTGCCAGCAGTTTATTCAGGGTCTCGTTCTATGGCTACACCTTC. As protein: CASSLFRVSFYGYTF.

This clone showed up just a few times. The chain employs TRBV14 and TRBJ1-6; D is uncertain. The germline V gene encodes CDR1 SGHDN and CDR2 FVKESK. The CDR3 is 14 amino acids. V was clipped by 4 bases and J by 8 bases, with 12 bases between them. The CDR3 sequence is CASSLLEPDSPLHF. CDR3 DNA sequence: TGTGCCAGCAGCCTCCTCGAACCGGATTCACCCCTCCACTTT.

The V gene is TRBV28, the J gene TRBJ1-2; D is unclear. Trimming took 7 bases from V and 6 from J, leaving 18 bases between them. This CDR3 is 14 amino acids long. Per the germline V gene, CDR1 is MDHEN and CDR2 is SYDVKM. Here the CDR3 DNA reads TGTGCCAGCACCCCCTTGGCGGGTTGGAATGGCTACACCTTC. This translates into CASTPLAGWNGYTF.

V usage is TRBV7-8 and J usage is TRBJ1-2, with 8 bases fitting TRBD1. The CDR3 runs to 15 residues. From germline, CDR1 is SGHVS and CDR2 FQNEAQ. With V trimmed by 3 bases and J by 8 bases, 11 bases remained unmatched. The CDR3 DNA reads TGTGCCAGCAGCTTCGCCACCAAGGACAGGGAGGGCTACACCTTC. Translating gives CASSFATKDREGYTF.

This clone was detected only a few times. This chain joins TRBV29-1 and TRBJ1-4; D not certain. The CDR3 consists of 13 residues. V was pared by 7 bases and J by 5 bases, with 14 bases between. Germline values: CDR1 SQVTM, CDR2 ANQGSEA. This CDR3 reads CSAGRGVNEKLFF. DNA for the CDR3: TGCAGCGCCGGCCGCGGGGTCAATGAAAAACTGTTTTTT.

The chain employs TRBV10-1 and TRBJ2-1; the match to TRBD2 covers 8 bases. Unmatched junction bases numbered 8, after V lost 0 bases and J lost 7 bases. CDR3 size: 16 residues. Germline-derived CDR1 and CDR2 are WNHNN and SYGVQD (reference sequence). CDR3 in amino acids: CASSESRGDYGNEQFF. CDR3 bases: TGCGCCAGCAGTGAGTCGCGGGGGGACTATGGGAATGAGCAGTTCTTC.

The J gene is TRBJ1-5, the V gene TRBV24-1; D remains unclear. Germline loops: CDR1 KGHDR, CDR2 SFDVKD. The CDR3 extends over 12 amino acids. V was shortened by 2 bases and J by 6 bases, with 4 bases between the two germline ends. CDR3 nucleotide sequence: TGTGCCACCAGTGATTCAGGTCAGCCCCAGCATTTT. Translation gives CATSDSGQPQHF.

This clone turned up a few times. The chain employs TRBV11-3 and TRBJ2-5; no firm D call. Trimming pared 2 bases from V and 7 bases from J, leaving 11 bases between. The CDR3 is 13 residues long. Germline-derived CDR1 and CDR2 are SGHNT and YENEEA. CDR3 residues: CASSLWPTGTQYF. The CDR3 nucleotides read TGTGCCAGCAGCTTATGGCCTACGGGGACCCAGTACTTC.

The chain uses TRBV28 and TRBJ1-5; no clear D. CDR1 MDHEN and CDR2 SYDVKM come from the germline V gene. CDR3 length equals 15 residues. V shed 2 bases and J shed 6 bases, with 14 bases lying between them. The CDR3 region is CASSLTLVGFQPQHF. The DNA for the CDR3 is TGTGCCAGCAGTTTAACCCTGGTCGGGTTTCAGCCCCAGCATTTT.

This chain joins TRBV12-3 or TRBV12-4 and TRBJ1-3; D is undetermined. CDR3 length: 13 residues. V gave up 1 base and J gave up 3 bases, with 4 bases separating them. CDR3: CASSLVRGNTIYF. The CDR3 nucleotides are TGTGCCAGCAGTTTAGTCCGTGGAAACACCATATATTTT.

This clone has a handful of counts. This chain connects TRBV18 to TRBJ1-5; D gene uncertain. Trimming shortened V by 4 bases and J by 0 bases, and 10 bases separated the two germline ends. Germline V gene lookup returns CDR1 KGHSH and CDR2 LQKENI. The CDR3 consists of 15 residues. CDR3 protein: CASSRGGASNQPQHF. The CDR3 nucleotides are TGTGCCAGCTCACGCGGCGGTGCTAGCAATCAGCCCCAGCATTTT.

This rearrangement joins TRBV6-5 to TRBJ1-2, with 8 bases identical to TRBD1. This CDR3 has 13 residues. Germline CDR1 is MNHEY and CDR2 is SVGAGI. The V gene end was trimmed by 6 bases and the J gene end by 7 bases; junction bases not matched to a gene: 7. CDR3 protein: CASSYGQGGGYTF. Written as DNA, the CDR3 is TGTGCCAGCAGCTACGGACAGGGTGGTGGCTACACCTTC.

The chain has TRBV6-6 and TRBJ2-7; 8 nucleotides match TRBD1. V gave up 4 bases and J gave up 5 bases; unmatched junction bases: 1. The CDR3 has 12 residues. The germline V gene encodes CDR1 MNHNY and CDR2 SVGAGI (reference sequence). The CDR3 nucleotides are TGTGCCAGCAGTTCGACAGGGGACGAGCAGTACGTC. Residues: CASSSTGDEQYV.

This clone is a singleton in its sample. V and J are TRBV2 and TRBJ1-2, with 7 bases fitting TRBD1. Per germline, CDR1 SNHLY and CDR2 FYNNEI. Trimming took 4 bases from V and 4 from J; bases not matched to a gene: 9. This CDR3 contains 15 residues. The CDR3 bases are TGTGCCAGCAGTGGGGTAGGGGGCGTTATCTATGGCTACACCTTC. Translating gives CASSGVGGVIYGYTF. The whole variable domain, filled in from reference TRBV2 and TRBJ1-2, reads EPEVTQTPSHQVTQMGQEVILRCVPISNHLYFYWYRQILGQKVEFLVSFYNNEISEKSEIFDDQFSVERPDGSNFTLKIRSTKLEDSAMYFCASSGVGGVIYGYTFGSGTRLTVV.

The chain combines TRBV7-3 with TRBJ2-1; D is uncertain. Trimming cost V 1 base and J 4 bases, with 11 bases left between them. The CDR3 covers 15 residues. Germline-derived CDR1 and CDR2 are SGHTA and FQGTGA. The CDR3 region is CASSLRFAEYNEQFF. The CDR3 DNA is TGTGCCAGCAGCTTAAGGTTTGCAGAATACAATGAGCAGTTCTTC.

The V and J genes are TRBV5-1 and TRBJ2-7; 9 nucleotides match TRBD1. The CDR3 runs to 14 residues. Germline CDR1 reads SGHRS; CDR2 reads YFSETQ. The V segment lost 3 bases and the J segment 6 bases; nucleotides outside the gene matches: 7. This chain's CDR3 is CASSWGTGTTEQYV. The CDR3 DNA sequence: TGCGCCAGCAGCTGGGGGACAGGGACAACCGAGCAGTACGTC.

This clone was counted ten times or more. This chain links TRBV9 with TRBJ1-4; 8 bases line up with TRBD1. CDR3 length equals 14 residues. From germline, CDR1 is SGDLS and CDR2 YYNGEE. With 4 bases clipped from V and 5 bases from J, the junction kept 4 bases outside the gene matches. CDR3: CASSFRTGNEKLFF. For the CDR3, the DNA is TGTGCCAGCAGCTTCAGGACAGGGAATGAAAAACTGTTTTTT.

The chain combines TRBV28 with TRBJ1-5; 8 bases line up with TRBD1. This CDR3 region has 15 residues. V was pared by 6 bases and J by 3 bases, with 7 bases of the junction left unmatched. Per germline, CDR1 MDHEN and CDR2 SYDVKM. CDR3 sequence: CASRPGTGFNQPQHF. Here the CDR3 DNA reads TGTGCCAGCAGACCCGGGACAGGCTTCAATCAGCCCCAGCATTTT.

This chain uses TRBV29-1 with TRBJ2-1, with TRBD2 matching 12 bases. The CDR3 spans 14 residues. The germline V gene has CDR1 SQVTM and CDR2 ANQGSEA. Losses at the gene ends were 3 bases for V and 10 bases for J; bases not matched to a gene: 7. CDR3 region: CSVDRLAGGWEQFF. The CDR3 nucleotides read TGCAGCGTTGACCGGCTAGCGGGGGGGTGGGAGCAGTTCTTC.